The 18 T cell receptor beta chains below all came from one sample that was sequenced in a study of cytomegalovirus exposure and HLA in healthy donors. Method: immunoSEQ multiplex PCR; TCRdb's copy keeps in-frame clones and lacks some. The sample lists around 200,000 clones; about 80% were seen once. The sequenced sample was PBMCs. These receptors were taken from a woman younger than 35 in good health and CMV-seropositive.

Comment on this clone: At one end the junction does not follow the germline gene, possibly because of a read error. The chain links TRBV4-3 to TRBJ1-4; 7 nucleotides line up with TRBD1. This CDR3 contains 14 residues. The germline V gene encodes CDR1 LGHNA and CDR2 YSLEER. CDR3 in amino acids: CASSEDRVPEKLFF. The CDR3 DNA follows: TGCGCCAGCAGCGAAGACAGGGTCCCTGAAAAACTGTTTTTT.

CDR3 loop: CASRPLADREETQYF. The CDR3 coding sequence is TGTGCCAGCAGGCCCCTCGCCGACAGGGAAGAGACCCAGTACTTC. The chain employs TRBV6-1 and TRBJ2-5; 7 positions agree with TRBD1. V was pared by 6 bases and J by 3 bases, with 10 bases of the junction left unmatched. This CDR3 has 15 residues. Germline V lookup: CDR1 MNHNS, CDR2 SASEGT.

CDR3 region: CASSRLTRGEQYF. The CDR3 nucleotides are TGTGCCAGCAGCCGATTAACCCGAGGGGAGCAGTACTTC. This chain links TRBV7-2 with TRBJ2-7; possibly TRBD2 for D (5 bases). V was shortened by 5 bases and J by 7 bases, with 15 bases between the two germline ends. Germline assignment: CDR1 SGHTA and CDR2 FQGNSA. CDR3 length: 13 amino acids.

V gene TRBV9 combines with J gene TRBJ2-3; TRBD2 aligns across 8 bases. The CDR3 length is 14 residues. Germline V CDR1 and CDR2: SGDLS, YYNGEE. Germline trimming cut 4 bases from V and 4 bases from J; bases unmatched to any gene: 5. The CDR3: CASSRRTSPDTQYF. CDR3 in DNA: TGTGCCAGCAGCCGGCGGACTAGCCCAGATACGCAGTATTTT.

The rearrangement joins TRBV7-9 to TRBJ1-2; 10 bases align to TRBD1. CDR3 length: 15 amino acids. Germline values: CDR1 SEHNR, CDR2 FQNEAQ (reference sequence). The junction had 5 bases not matched to a gene; V was cut back by 5 bases and J by 2 bases. Here the CDR3 reads CASSPGQGPNYGYTF. The CDR3 DNA is TGTGCCAGCAGCCCGGGACAGGGGCCCAACTATGGCTACACCTTC.

This rearrangement joins TRBV5-4 to TRBJ1-6; 8 bases are a match to TRBD1. Germline V gene sequence: CDR1 SGHNT, CDR2 YYREEE (reference sequence). This CDR3 has 15 amino acids. With 4 bases clipped from V and 8 bases from J, the junction kept 8 bases outside the gene matches. CDR3 in amino acids: CASSDRTGRDSPLHF. The CDR3 DNA sequence: TGTGCCAGCAGCGATAGGACAGGGAGGGATTCACCCCTCCACTTT.

The V gene is TRBV10-3, the J gene TRBJ1-5, with 9 bases that match TRBD1. Unmatched junction bases numbered 3, after V lost 8 bases and J lost 1 base. The length of the CDR3 is 14 residues. The germline V gene has CDR1 ENHRY and CDR2 SYGVKD. CDR3 coding DNA: TGTGCCATCGGGGACAGGGACAGCAATCAGCCCCAGCATTTT. Its translation: CAIGDRDSNQPQHF.

This clone has only one observation. This rearrangement joins TRBV7-2 to TRBJ2-2, with D tentatively TRBD2 (7 bases). The CDR3 is 15 residues long. CDR1 is SGHTA, CDR2 FQGNSA, per germline. V was trimmed by 6 bases and J by 6 bases, leaving 17 bases between them. The CDR3 protein is CASRPGGGRSGELFF. The CDR3, as DNA: TGTGCCAGCAGACCAGGCGGGGGCAGGTCCGGGGAGCTGTTTTTT.

The rearrangement uses TRBV7-3 and TRBJ2-7; the match to TRBD2 covers 10 bases. CDR1 is SGHTA and CDR2 is FQGTGA in the germline V gene. With 8 bases clipped from V and 3 bases from J, the junction kept 19 bases outside the gene matches. This CDR3 is 18 amino acids long. CDR3 nucleotide sequence: TGTGCCAGCGCCCCGGCTAGCGGGGGATCTATCCCAATCTACGAGCAGTACTTC. Translated: CASAPASGGSIPIYEQYF.

V is TRBV9 and J is TRBJ2-5; 9 bases fit TRBD2. Germline V gene sequence: CDR1 SGDLS, CDR2 YYNGEE. V shed 4 bases and J 2 bases; nucleotides not matched to a gene: 6. The CDR3 extends over 15 amino acids. The CDR3 DNA sequence: TGTGCCAGCAGCCCCCATAGCGGGGGTCAAGAGACCCAGTACTTC. As protein: CASSPHSGGQETQYF.

V usage is TRBV5-5 and J usage is TRBJ2-7; D is uncertain. Germline V gene lookup returns CDR1 SGHKS and CDR2 YYEKEE (reference sequence). The V and J ends lost 0 bases and 2 bases respectively, with 12 bases between them. CDR3 size: 15 residues. The CDR3 reads CASSLAGTNTYEQYF. CDR3 DNA sequence: TGTGCCAGCAGCTTGGCAGGAACGAACACCTACGAGCAGTACTTC.

CDR3 DNA: TGTGCCACCAGCGGGGCGCGGGACGGGGAGCTGTTTTTT. Amino acid sequence: CATSGARDGELFF. This chain joins TRBV15 and TRBJ2-2; D is possibly TRBD2 (6 bases). CDR1 is LNHNV, CDR2 YYDKDF, per germline (reference sequence). V was shortened by 5 bases and J by 7 bases, with 11 bases between the two germline ends. The CDR3 covers 13 residues.

This chain uses TRBV13 with TRBJ2-3; 8 nucleotides agree with TRBD2. Germline V gives CDR1 PRHDT, CDR2 FYEKMQ (reference sequence). V dropped 1 base and J dropped 1; count of bases not matched to a gene: 1. The CDR3 length is 15 residues. CDR3 protein: CASSLVSGGTDTQYF. The CDR3, as DNA: TGTGCCAGCAGCTTAGTTAGCGGGGGCACAGATACGCAGTATTTT.

The count of this clone is one. The rearrangement joins TRBV7-9 to TRBJ2-2, with D possibly being TRBD1 (5 bases). This CDR3 has 14 amino acids. V lost 2 bases and J lost 1, with 5 bases in between. CDR1 is SEHNR and CDR2 is FQNEAQ in the germline V gene (reference sequence). This chain's CDR3 is CASSLQGNTGELFF. CDR3 in DNA: TGTGCCAGCAGCTTACAGGGGAACACCGGGGAGCTGTTTTTT.

The chain has TRBV7-7 and TRBJ2-5, with D perhaps TRBD1 (6 bases). This CDR3 region has 14 residues. Germline CDR1 SSHAT, CDR2 FNYEAQ (reference sequence). Trimming took off 1 base at V and 4 bases at J, with 10 bases between the two ends. CDR3 amino acids: CASSLGQGLETQYF. The CDR3 DNA is TGTGCCAGCAGCTTAGGTCAGGGGCTAGAGACCCAGTACTTC. Full variable domain (rest looked up from reference TRBV7-7 and TRBJ2-5): GAGVSQSPRYKVTKRGQDVTLRCDPISSHATLYWYQQALGQGPEFLTYFNYEAQPDKSGLPSDRFSAERPEGSISTLTIQRTEQRDSAMYRCASSLGQGLETQYFGPGTRLLVL.

The V call is TRBV2, the J call TRBJ2-5; tentative D call: TRBD1 (5 bases). This CDR3 is 15 amino acids long. Germline V CDR1 and CDR2: SNHLY, FYNNEI. Trimming cost V 7 bases and J 1 base, with 16 bases left between them. In DNA form, the CDR3 reads TGTGCCAGCAAAGACCGGGCCCAGGGCCAAGAGACCCAGTACTTC. It translates to CASKDRAQGQETQYF.

The chain's CDR3 is CARKQGRNTIYF. CDR3 coding DNA: TGTGCCAGAAAACAGGGTAGAAACACCATATATTTT. The rearrangement uses TRBV6-4 and TRBJ1-3; D might be TRBD1 (6 bases). Germline CDR1 reads MRHNA; CDR2 reads SNTAGT. The CDR3 sequence is 12 residues long. V lost 9 bases, J lost 5 bases, and 11 bases lay in between.

The J gene is TRBJ1-1, the V gene TRBV21-1; no check of the table's D call, TRBD1, against the DNA was made. TRBV21-1 represents a pseudogene. The CDR3 totals 19 residues. This CDR3 reads CASSKGGRGKGLVGTEAFF. The CDR3 DNA follows: TGTGCCAGCAGCAAAGGAGGCAGGGGGAAAGGGTTAGTAGGCACTGAAGCTTTCTTT.